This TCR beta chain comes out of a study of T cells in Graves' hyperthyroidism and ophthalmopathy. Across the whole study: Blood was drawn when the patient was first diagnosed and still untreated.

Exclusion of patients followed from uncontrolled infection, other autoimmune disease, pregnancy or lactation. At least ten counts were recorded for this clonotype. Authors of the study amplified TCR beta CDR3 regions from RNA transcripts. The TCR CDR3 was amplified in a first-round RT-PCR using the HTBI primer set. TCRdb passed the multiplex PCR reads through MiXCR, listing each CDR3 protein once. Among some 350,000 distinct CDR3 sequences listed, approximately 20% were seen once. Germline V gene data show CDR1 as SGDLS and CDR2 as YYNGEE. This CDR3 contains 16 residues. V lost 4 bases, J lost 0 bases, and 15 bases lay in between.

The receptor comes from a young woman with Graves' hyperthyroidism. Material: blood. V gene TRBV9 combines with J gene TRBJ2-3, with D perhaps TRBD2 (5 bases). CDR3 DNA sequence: TGTGCCAGCAGCCCGACCCTAGCTACTAGCACAGATACGCAGTATTTT. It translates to CASSPTLATSTDTQYF.